This T cell receptor (beta chain) is from a study of T cell responses to AZD1222 COVID-19 vaccine. Germline V gene data show CDR1 as MNHEY and CDR2 as SVGAGI. This CDR3 has 14 residues. Data came from immunoSEQ multiplex PCR; TCRdb stores just in-frame clones and leaves some out. Here the sample spans 120,000 or so clones, 90% being singletons. Details on this clone: The antigen remains unidentified. A junction end diverges from the germline sequence, so it may reflect a read error.

Findings of the study overall: Epitopes outside B.1.351 and B.1.1.7 mutated regions reportedly drew nearly half of spike TCRs.

The clonotype originates from an adult who received the MenACWY meningococcal vaccine as a control. Sequencing used peripheral blood, obtained 28 days after the second dose of the MenACWY control vaccine. This rearrangement joins TRBV6-5 to TRBJ1-2; D not resolved. CDR3 sequence reads: CASRYLQRNYGYTF. The CDR3 DNA sequence: TGTGCCAGCAGATACTTACAGAGAAACTATGGCTACACCTTC.